The 27 T cell receptor beta chains in this list originate from one sample, sequenced in a study of T-cell reconstitution after alpha-beta-depleted transplantation in children. It was with unique molecular identifiers that the TCRbeta library was prepared. A single record per CDR3 protein comes from TCRdb applying MiXCR to the PCR reads. The table records around 45,000 distinct CDR3 sequences, around 50% of them present only once. The sequences come from peripheral blood, collected before TCRalphabeta/CD19-depleted stem cell transplant. The receptors derive from a boy younger than two with SCID, due to receive a stem cell transplant.

The DNA for the CDR3 is TGCAGTGCTAGAGGGAACGTCGTACCGGACGGCTACACCTTC. Residues: CSARGNVVPDGYTF. The chain employs TRBV20-1 and TRBJ1-2; D gene unclear. The CDR3 is made up of 14 amino acids. V shed 1 base and J shed 8 bases, with 17 bases lying between them. CDR1 and CDR2 from the germline V gene are DFQATT and SNEGSKA (reference sequence).

The chain combines TRBV5-4 with TRBJ2-7, with TRBD2 matching 7 bases. The V and J ends lost 2 bases and 1 base, in that order; junction bases with no gene match: 6. Germline CDR1 is SGHNT and CDR2 is YYREEE (reference sequence). The length of the CDR3 is 15 residues. The CDR3 here is CASSFGGGNSYEQYF. The DNA of the CDR3 is TGTGCCAGCAGCTTTGGGGGGGGGAATTCCTACGAGCAGTACTTC.

The J gene is TRBJ1-2, the V gene TRBV7-2, with D possibly matching TRBD1 (6 bases). CDR1 and CDR2 from the germline V gene are SGHTA and FQGNSA. V lost 8 bases and J 4 bases, leaving 20 bases between the germline ends. This CDR3 has 15 amino acids. The CDR3 bases are TGTGCCAGCTCCGGGGGCGGACGAGCGGGCTATGGCTACACCTTC. The encoded protein is CASSGGGRAGYGYTF.

This sequence joins TRBV5-1 and TRBJ2-7, with unresolved D. The V end lost 8 bases, the J end lost 2 bases, and 11 bases lay between the germline ends. The CDR3 runs to 12 residues. Germline values: CDR1 SGHRS, CDR2 YFSETQ. The CDR3 DNA reads TGCGCCAGTTCGGGCCCAACCTACGAGCAGTACTTC. Its translation: CASSGPTYEQYF.

The chain recombines TRBV7-6 with TRBJ2-3; possibly TRBD2 for D (5 bases). The V end was cut by 2 bases, the J end by 0 bases, with 9 bases between. In germline, CDR1 is SGHVS, CDR2 FNYEAQ. There are 15 residues in the CDR3. The CDR3 sequence is CASSLNPGSTDTQYF. CDR3 DNA sequence: TGTGCCAGCAGCTTAAACCCGGGGAGCACAGATACGCAGTATTTT.

This clonotype was observed a handful of times. The chain links TRBV7-9 to TRBJ1-2; the match to TRBD1 covers 7 bases. Looked up from germline, CDR1 is SEHNR and CDR2 is FQNEAQ (reference sequence). With 5 bases clipped from V and 0 bases from J, the junction kept 12 bases outside the gene matches. The CDR3 extends over 17 amino acids. CDR3 in DNA: TGTGCCAGCAGCCCCAGCGGGACAGTGGCTACTAACTATGGCTACACCTTC. It specifies CASSPSGTVATNYGYTF.

The table lists this clonotype with a few counts. The V and J genes are TRBV3-1 and TRBJ2-3, with D possibly matching TRBD2 (5 bases). Germline CDR1 LGHDT, CDR2 YNNKEL (reference sequence). The CDR3 loop spans 15 amino acids. V was pared by 5 bases and J by 0 bases, with 12 bases between. The CDR3: CASSSTGISTDTQYF. The DNA for the CDR3 is TGTGCCAGCAGCTCCACGGGGATTAGCACAGATACGCAGTATTTT.

V and J are TRBV7-2 and TRBJ2-1; 9 bases agree with TRBD1. Looked up from germline, CDR1 is SGHTA and CDR2 is FQGNSA. The junction had 13 bases not matched to a gene; V was cut back by 8 bases and J by 2 bases. The CDR3 runs to 17 residues. The CDR3 coding sequence is TGTGCCAGCGCCAAACTTCCGGGACAGGGCCCCTACAATGAGCAGTTCTTC. As protein: CASAKLPGQGPYNEQFF. Combining the CDR3 with reference TRBV7-2 and TRBJ2-1 gives the whole variable domain GAGVSQSPSNKVTEKGKDVELRCDPISGHTALYWYRQSLGQGLEFLIYFQGNSAPDKSGLPSDRFSAERTGGSVSTLTIQRTQQEDSAVYLCASAKLPGQGPYNEQFFGPGTRLTVL.

The chain couples TRBV4-1 to TRBJ2-5; no clear D gene. V gave up 1 base and J gave up 4 bases, with 7 bases separating them. Germline assignment: CDR1 MGHRA and CDR2 YSYEKL. The CDR3 loop spans 13 amino acids. Written as DNA, the CDR3 is TGCGCCAGCAGCCAAGGACAATCAGAGACCCAGTACTTC. Translated: CASSQGQSETQYF.

The V and J genes are TRBV5-1 and TRBJ1-5; D is undetermined. The CDR3 runs to 14 residues. Between the trimmed V and J ends, which lost 1 base and 6 bases, there was a span of 11 bases. Germline values: CDR1 SGHRS, CDR2 YFSETQ. In DNA form, the CDR3 reads TGCGCCAGCAGCTTGCTCTTTATAGCTCAGCCCCAGCATTTT. This translates into CASSLLFIAQPQHF.

The rearrangement joins TRBV20-1 to TRBJ2-7; D is undetermined. V lost 1 base and J lost 0, with 10 bases in between. This CDR3 has 14 residues. Germline V gene lookup returns CDR1 DFQATT and CDR2 SNEGSKA (reference sequence). The CDR3 spells CSARGMESSYEQYF. CDR3 coding DNA: TGCAGTGCTAGAGGAATGGAGAGCTCCTACGAGCAGTACTTC.

CDR3 protein: CSARRTGHLDGYTF. The CDR3 bases are TGCAGTGCTAGACGGACAGGGCATCTGGATGGCTACACCTTC. The V gene is TRBV20-1, the J gene TRBJ1-2; 8 bases map to TRBD1. The germline V gene has CDR1 DFQATT and CDR2 SNEGSKA (reference sequence). The CDR3 length is 14 residues. J lost 6 bases, V lost 2 bases, and 8 bases had no gene match.

This clonotype has just a few counts. The rearrangement uses TRBV15 and TRBJ2-1, with TRBD2 matching over 10 bases. Germline lookup yields CDR1 LNHNV and CDR2 YYDKDF (reference sequence). The ends lost 0 bases at V and 7 bases at J; junction bases unmatched: 6. The CDR3 spans 16 residues. This CDR3 is CATSRDRRTSGNEQFF. The DNA of the CDR3 is TGTGCCACCAGCAGAGATCGGAGGACTAGCGGAAATGAGCAGTTCTTC. Full variable domain (missing parts from reference TRBV15 and TRBJ2-1): DAMVIQNPRYQVTQFGKPVTLSCSQTLNHNVMYWYQQKSSQAPKLLFHYYDKDFNNEADTPDNFQSRRPNTSFCFLDIRSPGLGDTAMYLCATSRDRRTSGNEQFFGPGTRLTVL.

Many counts were recorded for this clonotype. The rearrangement uses TRBV11-2 and TRBJ2-1; D gene uncertain. Trimming stripped 2 bases from V and 9 bases from J, with 14 bases between. Per the germline V gene, CDR1 is SGHAT and CDR2 is FQNNGV. This CDR3 region has 14 residues. CDR3 in amino acids: CASSLLTASPEQFF. For the CDR3, the DNA is TGTGCCAGCAGCTTACTGACGGCCAGTCCTGAGCAGTTCTTC. The whole variable domain, filled in from reference TRBV11-2 and TRBJ2-1, reads EAGVAQSPRYKIIEKRQSVAFWCNPISGHATLYWYQQILGQGPKLLIQFQNNGVVDDSQLPKDRFSAERLKGVDSTLKIQPAKLEDSAVYLCASSLLTASPEQFFGPGTRLTVL.

The chain has TRBV6-5 and TRBJ2-5; 9 bases align to TRBD2. V trimming: 2 bases; J trimming: 4 bases; junction bases outside the gene matches: 8. This CDR3 is 16 amino acids long. Germline V gives CDR1 MNHEY, CDR2 SVGAGI. The DNA of the CDR3 is TGTGCCAGCAGTTACAGCGGGGGGCACCCCCGAGAGACCCAGTACTTC. Encoded protein: CASSYSGGHPRETQYF.

This clonotype was seen only once. The chain uses TRBV5-1 and TRBJ2-7, with D tentatively TRBD1 (5 bases). Germline lookup yields CDR1 SGHRS and CDR2 YFSETQ. Trimming left V 6 bases short and J 6 bases short, with 10 bases between. The CDR3 totals 11 residues. The CDR3 loop is CASKEGAEQYF. For the CDR3, the DNA is TGCGCCAGCAAGGAAGGGGCCGAGCAGTACTTC.

This chain uses TRBV6-4 with TRBJ1-4; D is unclear. Germline loops: CDR1 MRHNA, CDR2 SNTAGT. V lost 4 bases and J 1 base, leaving 4 bases between the germline ends. The CDR3 runs to 13 residues. The chain's CDR3 is CASSAGTNEKLFF. CDR3 DNA: TGTGCCAGCAGTGCAGGAACTAATGAAAAACTGTTTTTT.

This clonotype has only a few counts. The chain recombines TRBV20-1 with TRBJ2-5; tentative D call: TRBD2 (6 bases). The V end was cut by 1 base, the J end by 2 bases, with 14 bases between. Germline V gene lookup returns CDR1 DFQATT and CDR2 SNEGSKA (reference sequence). This CDR3 is built from 15 residues. CDR3 region: CSARGGGLAQETQYF. The CDR3 nucleotides read TGCAGTGCTAGAGGGGGCGGGCTAGCGCAAGAGACCCAGTACTTC.

This clonotype appeared a few times. The rearrangement uses TRBV5-6 and TRBJ2-7, with D unclear. The CDR3 length is 15 residues. Germline V gives CDR1 SGHDT, CDR2 YYEEEE. The V end lost 0 bases, the J end lost 3 bases, and 13 bases lay between the germline ends. In DNA, the CDR3 is TGTGCCAGCAGCTTGGAGGACGGTGTCCGCTACGAGCAGTACTTC. As protein: CASSLEDGVRYEQYF.

V is TRBV7-2 and J is TRBJ2-7; TRBD1 aligns across 8 bases. The germline CDR1 and CDR2 sequences are SGHTA and FQGNSA. CDR3 length equals 16 residues. V shed 3 bases, J shed 5 bases, and the junction held 12 bases outside the gene matches. The CDR3, as DNA: TGTGCCAGCAGCTTCAGGGGGCAGGGGTTTATTGACGAGCAGTACTTC. Translating it yields CASSFRGQGFIDEQYF.

This chain links TRBV11-1 with TRBJ2-7; 8 bases fit TRBD2. The length of the CDR3 is 17 residues. V was pared by 7 bases and J by 5 bases, with 19 bases of the junction left unmatched. The germline V gene has CDR1 SGHAT and CDR2 FQDESV (reference sequence). Here the CDR3 DNA reads TGTGCCAGCACTATAATCCTGTGGGTAGCGGGGATCCACGAGCAGTACTTC. This gives the protein CASTIILWVAGIHEQYF.

The CDR3 region has the DNA TGCAGTGCTTCCGAAGTGGGGAATGAAAAACTGTTTTTT. This encodes CSASEVGNEKLFF. The rearrangement uses TRBV20-1 and TRBJ1-4; no clear D. CDR3 length: 13 residues. The germline V gene encodes CDR1 DFQATT and CDR2 SNEGSKA (reference sequence). V dropped 5 bases and J dropped 5 bases, with 12 bases sitting between them.

The chain links TRBV5-1 to TRBJ2-3; TRBD1 matches at 7 bases. V shed 3 bases, J shed 3 bases, and the junction held 4 bases outside the gene matches. The CDR3 sequence is 14 residues long. CDR1 and CDR2 from the germline V gene are SGHRS and YFSETQ. As DNA, the CDR3 is TGCGCCAGCAGCTCGGACAGGCCGACAGATACGCAGTATTTT. Its translation is CASSSDRPTDTQYF.

The CDR3 nucleotides are TGTGCCAGCAGTTACATCGGTCCCCCAAGGGGCACTGAAGCTTTCTTT. The encoded protein is CASSYIGPPRGTEAFF. The rearrangement uses TRBV6-2 or TRBV6-3 and TRBJ1-1; D is possibly TRBD1 (5 bases). Deletions cut 2 bases from V and 4 bases from J, with 17 bases between. This CDR3 comprises 16 residues. Per germline, CDR1 MNHEY and CDR2 SVGEGT.

This clonotype was recorded a few times. V gene TRBV27 combines with J gene TRBJ2-5, with D possibly called TRBD1 or TRBD2 (7 bases each). The germline V and J ends were trimmed by 5 bases and 3 bases, with 22 bases remaining between them. CDR3 length: 17 residues. Germline V CDR1 and CDR2: MNHEY, SMNVEV (reference sequence). The CDR3 DNA sequence: TGTGCCAGCAGTCCACCACACGACAGGGAGGGTAAAGAGACCCAGTACTTC. It specifies CASSPPHDREGKETQYF.

The chain uses TRBV29-1 and TRBJ2-3, with no clear D. From germline, CDR1 is SQVTM and CDR2 ANQGSEA. This CDR3 is 15 amino acids long. With 7 bases removed from V and 4 bases from J, the gap between germline ends came to 21 bases. The CDR3 region is CSALSGSEWPDTQYF. DNA of the CDR3: TGCAGCGCCTTATCGGGCAGCGAGTGGCCAGATACGCAGTATTTT.

The chain uses TRBV29-1 and TRBJ1-1, with D unresolved. The CDR3 contains 12 residues. Germline CDR1 is SQVTM and CDR2 is ANQGSEA. Trimming pared 5 bases from V and 4 bases from J, leaving 11 bases between. CDR3 loop: CSVFKGGTEAFF. The DNA for the CDR3 is TGCAGCGTTTTTAAGGGTGGCACTGAAGCTTTCTTT.